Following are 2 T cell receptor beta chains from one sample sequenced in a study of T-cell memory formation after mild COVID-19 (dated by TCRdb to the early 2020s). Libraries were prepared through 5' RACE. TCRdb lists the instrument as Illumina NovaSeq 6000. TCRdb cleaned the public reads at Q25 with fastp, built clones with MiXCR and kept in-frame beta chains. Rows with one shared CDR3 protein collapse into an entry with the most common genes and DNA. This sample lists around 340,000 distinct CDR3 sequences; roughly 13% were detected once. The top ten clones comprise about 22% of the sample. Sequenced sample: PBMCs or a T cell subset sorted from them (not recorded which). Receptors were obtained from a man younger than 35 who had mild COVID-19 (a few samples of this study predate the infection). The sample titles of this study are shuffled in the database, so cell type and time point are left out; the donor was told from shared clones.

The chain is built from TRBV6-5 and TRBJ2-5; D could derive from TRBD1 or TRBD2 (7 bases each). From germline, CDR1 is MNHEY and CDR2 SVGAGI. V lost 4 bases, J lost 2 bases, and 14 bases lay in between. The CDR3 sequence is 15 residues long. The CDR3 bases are TGTGCCAGCAGTTCGTCGGGGGGACAGCAAGAGACCCAGTACTTC. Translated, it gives CASSSSGGQQETQYF.

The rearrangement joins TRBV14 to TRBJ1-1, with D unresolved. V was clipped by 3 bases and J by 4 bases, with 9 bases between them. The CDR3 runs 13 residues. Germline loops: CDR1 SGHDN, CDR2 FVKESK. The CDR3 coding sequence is TGTGCCAGCAGCCAGGGTTTCACCACTGAAGCTTTCTTT. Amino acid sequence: CASSQGFTTEAFF.